What follows are 9 T cell receptor beta chains derived from one specimen sequenced in a study of radiotherapy plus CTLA-4 blockade in lung cancer. TCRdb keeps only in-frame clones here, not all; method: immunoSEQ multiplex PCR. The sample gives around 99,000 clones, about 90% of which show up once; approximately 4.9% is in the top ten. Sample: peripheral blood, taken from a patient treated with radiotherapy plus ipilimumab. The receptor source for this set is a human donor with non-small cell lung cancer that progressed on radiotherapy plus ipilimumab.

This clone came up once. The chain recombines TRBV5-3 with TRBJ1-1; D ambiguous. TRBV5-3 falls under the ORF class, with uncertain function. V was clipped by 4 bases and J by 3 bases, with 13 bases between them. The CDR3 sequence is 14 residues long. CDR3 loop: CARSGRQFDTEAFF. Here the CDR3 DNA reads TGTGCCAGAAGCGGGAGACAATTCGACACTGAAGCTTTCTTT.

This chain connects TRBV10-1 to TRBJ2-4; D is unclear. Trimming shortened V by 6 bases and J by 1 base, and 7 bases separated the two germline ends. The germline V gene encodes CDR1 WNHNN and CDR2 SYGVQD (reference sequence). The CDR3 extends over 13 amino acids. CDR3 DNA: TGCGCCAGCAGAGTTTCGGCCAAAAACATTCAGTACTTC. Protein: CASRVSAKNIQYF.

This clone was picked up one time. The genes are TRBV6-5 and TRBJ1-1; D possibly corresponds to TRBD1 (6 bases). V was pared by 4 bases and J by 3 bases, with 12 bases between. CDR3 size: 14 residues. CDR1 and CDR2 from the germline V gene are MNHEY and SVGAGI. CDR3: CASSSPGVHTEAFF. The CDR3 nucleotides are TGTGCCAGCAGTTCCCCAGGGGTACACACTGAAGCTTTCTTT.

The chain joins TRBV4-2 to TRBJ2-7; 7 bases map to TRBD2. V dropped 0 bases and J dropped 5; count of bases not matched to a gene: 7. Looked up from germline, CDR1 is LGHNA and CDR2 is YNFKEQ. This CDR3 comprises 15 residues. The CDR3 sequence is CASSQERGSPNEQYF. Here the CDR3 DNA reads TGTGCCAGCAGCCAAGAACGCGGGAGCCCCAACGAGCAGTACTTC.

The genes are TRBV5-4 and TRBJ2-7, with D hard to call. The CDR3 is 15 amino acids. The germline V gene encodes CDR1 SGHNT and CDR2 YYREEE (reference sequence). V was trimmed by 1 base and J by 2 bases, leaving 13 bases between them. The CDR3 DNA sequence: TGTGCCAGCAGCTTGAAGGCAGGTGAGACCTACGAGCAGTACTTC. Encoded protein: CASSLKAGETYEQYF.

The rearrangement uses TRBV5-1 and TRBJ2-5; TRBD2 matches 8 bases. This CDR3 has 15 amino acids. V trimming: 3 bases; J trimming: 3 bases; junction bases outside the gene matches: 7. Germline CDR1 reads SGHRS; CDR2 reads YFSETQ. CDR3 protein: CASSYTSGEEETQYF. The CDR3 DNA is TGCGCCAGCAGCTATACTAGCGGAGAAGAAGAGACCCAGTACTTC.

This clone was seen only once. Within the sample, other DNA sequences also encode this same CDR3. This chain uses TRBV27 with TRBJ1-5; TRBD1 aligns across 7 bases. Trimming took 8 bases from V and 0 from J; bases not matched to a gene: 16. Germline V gene data show CDR1 as MNHEY and CDR2 as SMNVEV (reference sequence). CDR3 length: 18 amino acids. The CDR3 sequence: CASPGDSEPYYSNQPQHF. In nucleotides, the CDR3 is TGTGCCAGCCCGGGGGACAGCGAACCTTATTATAGCAATCAGCCCCAGCATTTT.

The chain joins TRBV15 to TRBJ2-3, with a weak D call TRBD1 (6 bases). This CDR3 contains 16 residues. The germline V gene encodes CDR1 LNHNV and CDR2 YYDKDF (reference sequence). Trimming stripped 3 bases from V and 0 bases from J, with 13 bases between. Here the CDR3 DNA reads TGTGCCACCAGCAGCCGTCCGACAGGAAGCACAGATACGCAGTATTTT. Translated, it gives CATSSRPTGSTDTQYF.

The V call is TRBV19, the J call TRBJ1-3, with TRBD1 as a possible D gene (5 bases). V was cut by 5 bases and J by 0 bases, with 11 bases left in between. Germline assignment: CDR1 LNHDA and CDR2 SQIVND (reference sequence). This CDR3 region has 15 residues. The CDR3 protein is CASSRQLGSGNTIYF. For the CDR3, the DNA is TGTGCCAGTAGTCGACAGCTAGGCTCTGGAAACACCATATATTTT. The variable domain in full, with the rest retrieved from reference TRBV19 and TRBJ1-3, is DGGITQSPKYLFRKEGQNVTLSCEQNLNHDAMYWYRQDPGQGLRLIYYSQIVNDFQKGDIAEGYSVSREKKESFPLTVTSAQKNPTAFYLCASSRQLGSGNTIYFGEGSWLTVV.